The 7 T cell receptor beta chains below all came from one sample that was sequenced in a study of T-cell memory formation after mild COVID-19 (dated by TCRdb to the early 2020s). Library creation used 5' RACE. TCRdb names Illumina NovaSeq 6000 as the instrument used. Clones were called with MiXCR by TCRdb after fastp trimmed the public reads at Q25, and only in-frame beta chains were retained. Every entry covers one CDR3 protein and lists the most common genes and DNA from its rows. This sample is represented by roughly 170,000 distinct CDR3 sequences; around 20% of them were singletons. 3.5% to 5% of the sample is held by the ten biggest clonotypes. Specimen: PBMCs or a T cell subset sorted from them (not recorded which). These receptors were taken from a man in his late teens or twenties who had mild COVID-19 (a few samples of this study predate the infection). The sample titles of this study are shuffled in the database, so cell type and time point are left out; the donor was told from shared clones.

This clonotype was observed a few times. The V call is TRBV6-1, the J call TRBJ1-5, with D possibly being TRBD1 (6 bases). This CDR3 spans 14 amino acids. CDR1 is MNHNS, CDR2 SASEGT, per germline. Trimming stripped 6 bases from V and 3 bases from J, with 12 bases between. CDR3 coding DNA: TGTGCCAGCAGCGCTGGACAGTTCAATCAGCCCCAGCATTTT. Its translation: CASSAGQFNQPQHF.

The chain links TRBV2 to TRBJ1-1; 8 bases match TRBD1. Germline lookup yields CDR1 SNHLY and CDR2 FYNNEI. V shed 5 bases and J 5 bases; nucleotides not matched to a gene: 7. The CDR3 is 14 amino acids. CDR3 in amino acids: CASSFDRGWTEAFF. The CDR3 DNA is TGTGCCAGCAGTTTTGACAGGGGATGGACTGAAGCTTTCTTT.

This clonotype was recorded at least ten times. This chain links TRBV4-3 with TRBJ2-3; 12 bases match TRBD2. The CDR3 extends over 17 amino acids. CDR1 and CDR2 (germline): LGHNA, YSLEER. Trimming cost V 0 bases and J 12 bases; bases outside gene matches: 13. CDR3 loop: CASSQELGLAGTLDQYF. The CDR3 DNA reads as TGCGCCAGCAGCCAAGAGCTCGGACTAGCGGGGACCCTGGATCAGTATTTT.

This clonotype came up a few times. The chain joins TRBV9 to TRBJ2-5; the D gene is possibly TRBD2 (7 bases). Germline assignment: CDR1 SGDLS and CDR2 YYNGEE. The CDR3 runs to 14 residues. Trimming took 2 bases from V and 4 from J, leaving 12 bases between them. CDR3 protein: CASSVSGEGETQYF. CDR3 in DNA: TGTGCCAGCAGCGTCTCAGGGGAGGGAGAGACCCAGTACTTC.

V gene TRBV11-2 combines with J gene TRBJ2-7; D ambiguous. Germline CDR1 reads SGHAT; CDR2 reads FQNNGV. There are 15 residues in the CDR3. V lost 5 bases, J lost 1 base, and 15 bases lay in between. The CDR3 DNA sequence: TGTGCCAGCAGCGACGGCGGCACACTATCCTACGAGCAGTACGTC. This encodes CASSDGGTLSYEQYV.

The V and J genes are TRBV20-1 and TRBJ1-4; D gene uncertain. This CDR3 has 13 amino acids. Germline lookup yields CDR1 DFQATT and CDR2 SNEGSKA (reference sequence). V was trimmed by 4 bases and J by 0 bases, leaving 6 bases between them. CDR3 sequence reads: CSANSPTNEKLFF. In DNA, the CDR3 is TGCAGTGCTAACAGTCCAACTAATGAAAAACTGTTTTTT.

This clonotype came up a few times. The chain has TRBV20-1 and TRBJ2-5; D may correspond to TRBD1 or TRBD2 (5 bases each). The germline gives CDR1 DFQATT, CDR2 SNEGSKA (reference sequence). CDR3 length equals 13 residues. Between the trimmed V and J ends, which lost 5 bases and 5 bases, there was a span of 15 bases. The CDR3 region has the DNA TGCAGTGCTGGAACTGGGACGCTGGAGACCCAGTACTTC. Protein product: CSAGTGTLETQYF.